Listed below are T cell receptor beta chains from one sample, sequenced in a study of blood T cell repertoires in COVID-19. Data came from immunoSEQ multiplex PCR; TCRdb stores just in-frame clones and leaves some out. Of under 75,000 clones listed, about 73% are singletons. The sample taken for sequencing was peripheral blood. Receptor source: a woman aged 45 to 65 with active or convalescent COVID-19. The CDR3 runs from the conserved cysteine through the conserved F or W. The order of the fields is CDR3 DNA, CDR3 protein, J gene, D gene, V gene, clone size. A D gene is named only where the DNA matches it firmly. Clone size is not always given. Where it is, it says once, few, many or a class for expanded clones.

TGTGCCAGCAGAGGGGAAGACGGGGGGACCGGGGAGCTGTTTTTT CASRGEDGGTGELFF TRBJ2-2 TRBD2 TRBV6-5 .
TGTGCCTGGAGATCGGACAGCTTAAACACCGGGGAGCTGTTTTTT CAWRSDSLNTGELFF TRBJ2-2 . TRBV30 .
TGCGCCAGCAGCCCAAGACTAGCGGGAGTCCTCCCGGTCCCCTTCAATGAGCAGTTCTTC CASSPRLAGVLPVPFNEQFF TRBJ2-1 TRBD2 TRBV5-1 .
TGTGCCAGCAGTGACCGGGACAGGGGCAATCAGCCCCAGCATTTT CASSDRDRGNQPQHF TRBJ1-5 TRBD1 TRBV6-1 .
TGTGCCAGCAGTTCCCCAGGGAAAGGCGCCGGGGAGCTGTTTTTT CASSSPGKGAGELFF TRBJ2-2 . TRBV6-5 .
TGTGCCAGCAGTTTCTATGGGGGCCCAAGCTCCTATAATTCACCCCTCCACTTT CASSFYGGPSSYNSPLHF TRBJ1-6 . TRBV27 .
TGTGCCAGCAGACGCGCCGGTGAAGCTTTCTTT CASRRAGEAFF TRBJ1-1 . TRBV12-3/TRBV12-4 .
TGTGCCAGCAGCACTAGGGGGGGCTTTAATTCACCCCTCCACTTT CASSTRGGFNSPLHF TRBJ1-6 . TRBV27 few
TGCGCCAGCAGCCAAGATCGGACAGCTAACTACGAGCAGTACTTC CASSQDRTANYEQYF TRBJ2-7 . TRBV4-1 .
TGCGCCAGCGGGCAGGGGGCACAGGAGCAGTTCTTC CASGQGAQEQFF TRBJ2-1 TRBD1 TRBV10-2 .
TGTGCCAGCAGCTTAGGGACAGAAAATGAGCAGTTCTTC CASSLGTENEQFF TRBJ2-1 . TRBV11-2 .
TGTGCCAGCAGCCCCCGACAGGGGTTAAGCGGATCGGATACGCAGTATTTT CASSPRQGLSGSDTQYF TRBJ2-3 TRBD1 TRBV11-3 .
TGTGCCAGCAGCCCGGGACTAGGGGACCACGAGCAGTACTTC CASSPGLGDHEQYF TRBJ2-7 TRBD2 TRBV7-2 .
TGCGCCAGCAGCCCCGGGACTACCGACTCCTACGAGCAGTACTTC CASSPGTTDSYEQYF TRBJ2-7 TRBD2 TRBV5-1 few
TGTGCCAGCAGCCCACACTATGGGAACACTGAAGCTTTCTTT CASSPHYGNTEAFF TRBJ1-1 . TRBV6-6 .
TGTGCCAGTAGTCATTCCGGGACTAGCGGGGAAGAGCAGTACTTC CASSHSGTSGEEQYF TRBJ2-7 TRBD2 TRBV19 .
TGTGCCAGCAGACCCCAGACAGGGGGCGCCTATGGCTACACCTTC CASRPQTGGAYGYTF TRBJ1-2 TRBD1 TRBV6-5 .
TGTGCCTGGAGTGTTGATCTTCGGGATGGCTACACCTTC CAWSVDLRDGYTF TRBJ1-2 . TRBV30 .
TGTGCCTGGAGTGTGACAGGGGAAAACGCTGAAGCTTTCTTT CAWSVTGENAEAFF TRBJ1-1 TRBD1 TRBV30 .
TGCAGCGTTGACGGAGGGACTAGGGATTGGGGTGAGCAGTTCTTC CSVDGGTRDWGEQFF TRBJ2-1 TRBD2 TRBV29-1 .
TGTGCCAGCAGGTGGACTTTTCAAGAGACCCAGTACTTC CASRWTFQETQYF TRBJ2-5 . TRBV6-6 .
TGTGCCAGCACCCTTGCTAGCGGCGGGAGCAATGAGCAGTTCTTC CASTLASGGSNEQFF TRBJ2-1 TRBD2 TRBV2 few
TGCGCCAGCAGCTTGGCTAGCGGAGTCCTGGACAATGAGCAGTTCTTC CASSLASGVLDNEQFF TRBJ2-1 TRBD2 TRBV5-1 few
TGTGCCAGCAGCTTAGCGCACGGGGTAAGCGACGAGCAGTACTTC CASSLAHGVSDEQYF TRBJ2-7 . TRBV7-9 many
TGTGCCAGCAGCCACGGACTAGCGGAGATAAGGGGGGAGCTGTTTTTT CASSHGLAEIRGELFF TRBJ2-2 TRBD2 TRBV5-8 .
TGTGCCAGCAGCATCCGGGATCTACTGGAAGAGACCCAGTACTTC CASSIRDLLEETQYF TRBJ2-5 . TRBV9 .
TGCAGCGTTGCCCCCTTCGGGAGAGACAATGAGCAGTTCTTC CSVAPFGRDNEQFF TRBJ2-1 . TRBV29-1 .
TGTGCCAGCAGCTTAGGGACGGGACTAGCAGATACGCAGTATTTT CASSLGTGLADTQYF TRBJ2-3 TRBD2 TRBV7-8 .
TGTGCCAGCATTCGGGGGACGGGAGAAGCTTTCTTT CASIRGTGEAFF TRBJ1-1 . TRBV6-5 few
TGCAGCGTTGAGGAGGGGAGGGCTGAAAAACTGTTTTTT CSVEEGRAEKLFF TRBJ1-4 . TRBV29-1 .
TGCGCCAGCAGCTTGGATAAGGGGCAAGGACAGGGGAACACCGGGGAGCTGTTTTTT CASSLDKGQGQGNTGELFF TRBJ2-2 TRBD1 TRBV5-1 .
TGCGCCAGCAGCTGGGCGGGGGCGCAGGGTCAGCCCCAGCATTTT CASSWAGAQGQPQHF TRBJ1-5 . TRBV5-1 .
TGTGCCAGCAGCTTAAGTCCGGACAGGGTCCACGAGCAGTACTTC CASSLSPDRVHEQYF TRBJ2-7 TRBD1 TRBV11-2 .
TGTGCCTGGATGAAAAAACTAGCGGGAGGGGCAGATACGCAGTATTTT CAWMKKLAGGADTQYF TRBJ2-3 TRBD2 TRBV30 .
TGTGCCAGCAGTTTGGGGGCGGACACTGAAGCTTTCTTT CASSLGADTEAFF TRBJ1-1 . TRBV27 .
TGCGCCAGCAGCCAGACAGGGGGCGAGGGCGAGCAGTACTTC CASSQTGGEGEQYF TRBJ2-7 TRBD1 TRBV5-1 once
TGCGCCAGCAGTGATCCAGGGGGCCTAGAGACCCAGTACTTC CASSDPGGLETQYF TRBJ2-5 TRBD1 TRBV10-1 .
TGTGCCATCAGTGCCAGTAGCGGGAGGGCCCTCGGTGAGCAGTTCTTC CAISASSGRALGEQFF TRBJ2-1 TRBD2 TRBV10-3 .
TGCAGCGTTGAACCACAGGGGGGTGCAGGTGACGAGCAGTACTTC CSVEPQGGAGDEQYF TRBJ2-7 TRBD1 TRBV29-1 .
TGTGCCAGCAGTGGAGCCAACAGGGGTTCGTACGAGCAGTACTTC CASSGANRGSYEQYF TRBJ2-7 TRBD1 TRBV25-1 .
TGTGCCATCAGTAGTACTAGCGGGGGGACTAGCACAGATACGCAGTATTTT CAISSTSGGTSTDTQYF TRBJ2-3 TRBD2 TRBV10-3 .
TGTGCCAGCAGCCAAGCCGGGACAGCCGAAGCTTTCTTT CASSQAGTAEAFF TRBJ1-1 TRBD1 TRBV14 .
TGTGCCAGCAGCGTAGCTCAGGGTCCAACCTACGAGCAGTACTTC CASSVAQGPTYEQYF TRBJ2-7 . TRBV9 .
TGTGCCAGTAGCCGCACAGGGGGATCTAACAATGAGCAGTTCTTC CASSRTGGSNNEQFF TRBJ2-1 TRBD1 TRBV19 .
TGTGCCACCAGCAGAGACGGTGCTAGCGGGAGTAATGAGCAGTTCTTC CATSRDGASGSNEQFF TRBJ2-1 TRBD2 TRBV15 few
TGTGCCAGCAAAGAGATAAACTCTGGCTACACCTTC CASKEINSGYTF TRBJ1-2 . TRBV25-1 .
TGCGCCAGCAGGCAGGGGGTCACCGGGGAGCTGTTTTTT CASRQGVTGELFF TRBJ2-2 TRBD1 TRBV5-1 .
TGCAGCGTTGATCTGGGACTTGAAGAGACCCAGTACTTC CSVDLGLEETQYF TRBJ2-5 . TRBV29-1 .